Listed below are T cell receptor beta chains from one sample, sequenced in a study of T cells in tuberculosis. Assay: immunoSEQ multiplex PCR; the TCRdb copy retains only in-frame clones and omits some. Here the sample spans about 50,000 clones, around 96% being singletons. The specimen comprised PBMCs, sampled at tuberculosis diagnosis. The receptor source for this set is an adult with tuberculosis. Each CDR3 is given with its conserved first and last residue. A D gene is named only where the DNA matches it firmly. Clone size, where shown, is once, few, many, or a class for clones that have expanded.

14,TRBJ1-2,few,TRBD1,TRBV4-2,TGTGCCAGCAGCCAAGGGCTGGGACAGTATGGCTACACCTTC,CASSQGLGQYGYTF
14,TRBJ1-2,-,TRBD1,TRBV6-6,TGTGCCAGCGTCGACAGGGGGCTAGACTATGGCTACACCTTC,CASVDRGLDYGYTF
12,TRBJ2-3,once,-,TRBV25-1,TGTGCCAGCAGTGAAGGTAGAGATACGCAGTATTTT,CASSEGRDTQYF
13,TRBJ1-1,-,-,TRBV29-1,TGCAGCGTTGAGGGGCGGGGGACCACTGAAGCTTTCTTT,CSVEGRGTTEAFF
14,TRBJ2-1,-,TRBD2,TRBV30,TGTGCCTGGAGTGAAGGACTAGCGGACAATGAGCAGTTCTTC,CAWSEGLADNEQFF
15,TRBJ1-3,-,-,TRBV6-6,TGTGCCAGCAGCTCCGTCCCTTACTCTGGAAACACCATATATTTT,CASSSVPYSGNTIYF
16,TRBJ2-7,-,-,TRBV6-5,TGTGCCAGCAGTTACTCGAAGGTAGCGGCCCCCTACGAGCAGTACTTC,CASSYSKVAAPYEQYF
14,TRBJ2-3,-,-,TRBV5-6,TGTGCCAGCAGCTGGGGGGTTAGCACAGATACGCAGTATTTT,CASSWGVSTDTQYF
14,TRBJ2-5,-,TRBD1,TRBV2,TGTGCCAGCAGGGGGACAGGGGGTCAAGAGACCCAGTACTTC,CASRGTGGQETQYF
15,TRBJ2-3,-,TRBD2,TRBV5-1,TGCGCCAGCAGCCCCAGGACTAGCATCCCAGATACGCAGTATTTT,CASSPRTSIPDTQYF
14,TRBJ2-7,-,TRBD1,TRBV29-1,TGCAGCGTCGCCCGGGACAGGGAGTCCTACGAGCAGTACTTC,CSVARDRESYEQYF
13,TRBJ2-1,-,TRBD2,TRBV2,TGTGCCAGCAGTCGGGAGGGCTACAATGAGCAGTTCTTC,CASSREGYNEQFF
15,TRBJ2-2,once,TRBD1,TRBV5-1,TGCGCCAGCAGCCCACGGACAGGGGACACCGGGGAGCTGTTTTTT,CASSPRTGDTGELFF
16,TRBJ2-5,-,TRBD2,TRBV4-3,TGCGCCAGCAGCCAACGGCGGGAGGTGGGTTTGGAGACCCAGTACTTC,CASSQRREVGLETQYF
12,TRBJ2-1,once,-,TRBV10-2,TGCGCCAGCAGCCCACGAGACAATGAGCAGTTCTTC,CASSPRDNEQFF
14,TRBJ1-2,-,-,TRBV9,TGTGCCAGCAGCACTACCACAGGGAACTATGGCTACACCTTC,CASSTTTGNYGYTF
15,TRBJ1-1,-,-,TRBV28,TGTGCCAGCAGTTTCCCAGGCAGGGTGGGGACTGAAGCTTTCTTT,CASSFPGRVGTEAFF
12,TRBJ1-2,-,-,TRBV18,TGTGCCAGCTCACCATCAGGGAATGGCTACACCTTC,CASSPSGNGYTF
15,TRBJ1-2,-,TRBD1,TRBV28,TGTGCCAGCAGTTCCCCCGGGACAGGGCACTATGGCTACACCTTC,CASSSPGTGHYGYTF
15,TRBJ1-4,-,TRBD1,TRBV9,TGTGCCAGCAGCTTCACAGGGGGCACTAATGAAAAACTGTTTTTT,CASSFTGGTNEKLFF
17,TRBJ2-1,-,TRBD2,TRBV5-1,TGCGCCAGCAGCGCAGTTCCAGGGACTAGCGGAAACAATGAGCAGTTCTTC,CASSAVPGTSGNNEQFF
14,TRBJ2-3,-,-,TRBV5-1,TGCGCCAGCAGCTCCGGGTCACTGAAAGATACGCAGTATTTT,CASSSGSLKDTQYF
15,TRBJ1-2,few,TRBD1,TRBV7-9,TGTGCCAGCAGCGACCGACAGGGTACTAACTATGGCTACACCTTC,CASSDRQGTNYGYTF
14,TRBJ2-3,-,-,TRBV5-1,TGCGCCAGCAGGGACAGACGACAAACAGATACGCAGTATTTT,CASRDRRQTDTQYF
14,TRBJ2-1,-,-,TRBV25-1,TGTGCCAGCACCGGGGGAACGGGCTACAATGAGCAGTTCTTC,CASTGGTGYNEQFF
13,TRBJ1-1,-,TRBD1,TRBV6-5,TGTGCCAGCAGTCGGGACAGCGACACTGAAGCTTTCTTT,CASSRDSDTEAFF